Following are 28 T cell receptor beta chains from one sample sequenced in a study of shared clonotypes between healthy human individuals. Some clones are missing from TCRdb's copy, which holds only in-frame ones; the method was immunoSEQ multiplex PCR. The sample records about 380,000 clones, around 96% being singletons. Sequences were obtained from memory CD8+ T cells sorted from blood. The sample's subset: CD45RO+ cells pooled with CCR7-negative TemRA cells. These TCRs come from a young man in good health.

The V and J genes are TRBV11-2 and TRBJ2-5; weak D call: TRBD2 (5 bases). Germline V CDR1 and CDR2: SGHAT, FQNNGV. Trimming took 0 bases from V and 1 from J, leaving 9 bases between them. The CDR3 loop spans 15 amino acids. The CDR3 here is CASSLDGSFQETQYF. The DNA of the CDR3 is TGTGCCAGCAGCTTAGATGGGAGCTTCCAAGAGACCCAGTACTTC.

This clone has a single count. The rearrangement links TRBV4-2 to TRBJ2-3; D assignment may be TRBD1 or TRBD2 (5 bases each). The CDR3 runs to 18 residues. Deletions cut 0 bases from V and 4 bases from J, with 20 bases between. CDR1 and CDR2 (germline): LGHNA, YNFKEQ. The CDR3 DNA follows: TGTGCCAGCAGCCAAGAGAGGGTCAGCAGGGCTCGAGCAGATACGCAGTATTTT. Amino acids: CASSQERVSRARADTQYF.

J is TRBJ2-6 and V is TRBV4-1, with TRBD2 matching over 11 bases. CDR3 length equals 19 residues. CDR1 is MGHRA and CDR2 is YSYEKL in the germline V gene. After removal of 1 base from V and 0 bases from J, the junction contained 5 bases not matched to a gene. CDR3 nucleotides: TGCGCCAGCAGCCAAGGGCGACTAGCGGGGACCTCTGGGGCCAACGTCCTGACTTTC. This sequence encodes CASSQGRLAGTSGANVLTF.

This clone was observed once. V is TRBV27 and J is TRBJ2-7, with a tentative D call TRBD1 (5 bases). Germline-derived CDR1 and CDR2 are MNHEY and SMNVEV (reference sequence). The CDR3 length is 15 residues. With 3 bases removed from V and 5 bases from J, the gap between germline ends came to 17 bases. The CDR3 coding sequence is TGTGCCAGCAGTTTGGGCCAGGGAAACTTCGACGAGCAGTACTTC. Translation: CASSLGQGNFDEQYF.

This chain uses TRBV7-8 with TRBJ2-5, with a tentative D call TRBD2 (5 bases). The length of the CDR3 is 14 residues. The V and J ends lost 5 bases and 5 bases respectively, with 15 bases between them. Germline V gives CDR1 SGHVS, CDR2 FQNEAQ. CDR3 in DNA: TGTGCCAGCAGCCGAGGGAGTGGCGGGGAGACCCAGTACTTC. Residues: CASSRGSGGETQYF.

Concerning this clone: This CDR3 is also generated by other DNA sequences in the sample. The V gene is TRBV5-1, the J gene TRBJ1-2; D uncertain. The CDR3 is made up of 12 amino acids. V gave up 0 bases and J gave up 8 bases, with 8 bases separating them. Germline V CDR1 and CDR2: SGHRS, YFSETQ. This CDR3 is CASSLGGDGYTF. The CDR3 DNA reads as TGCGCCAGCAGCTTGGGGGGAGACGGCTACACCTTC.

The chain carries TRBV25-1 and TRBJ2-5; 10 bases map to TRBD2. The germline gives CDR1 MGHDK, CDR2 SYGVNS. This CDR3 spans 15 amino acids. J was trimmed by 5 bases and V by 1 base; bases with no gene match: 4. CDR3 nucleotide sequence: TGTGCCAGCAGTGAATCCGGGACTAGCGAGGAGACCCAGTACTTC. Its translation is CASSESGTSEETQYF. Drawing the rest from reference TRBV25-1 and TRBJ2-5, the complete variable domain is EADIYQTPRYLVIGTGKKITLECSQTMGHDKMYWYQQDPGMELHLIHYSYGVNSTEKGDLSSESTVSRIRTEHFPLTLESARPSHTSQYLCASSESGTSEETQYFGPGTRLLVL.

Of note for this clone: In the same sample, other DNA sequences code for this CDR3. The V gene is TRBV28, the J gene TRBJ1-2, with 7 bases that match TRBD1. Germline trimming cut 3 bases from V and 2 bases from J; bases unmatched to any gene: 0. Germline V lookup: CDR1 MDHEN, CDR2 SYDVKM. CDR3 length equals 13 residues. DNA of the CDR3: TGTGCCAGCAGTTTGACAGGGAACTATGGCTACACCTTC. Translation: CASSLTGNYGYTF.

CDR3 protein: CASSVAGLAGGATDTQYF. The CDR3 DNA sequence: TGTGCCAGCAGCGTAGCGGGATTAGCGGGAGGGGCCACAGATACGCAGTATTTT. The chain links TRBV9 to TRBJ2-3; TRBD2 matches 11 bases. V shed 0 bases and J 2 bases; nucleotides not matched to a gene: 8. CDR1 is SGDLS, CDR2 YYNGEE, per germline. This CDR3 spans 18 amino acids.

The J gene is TRBJ2-7, the V gene TRBV28; D unclear. V was cut by 1 base and J by 2 bases, with 9 bases left in between. Germline V CDR1 and CDR2: MDHEN, SYDVKM. This CDR3 is built from 14 residues. Here the CDR3 reads CASSLYRGTYEQYF. The DNA for the CDR3 is TGTGCCAGCAGTTTATATCGCGGTACCTACGAGCAGTACTTC.

This sequence joins TRBV25-1 and TRBJ2-5, with D maybe TRBD2 (6 bases). The V and J ends lost 5 bases and 3 bases respectively, with 10 bases between them. CDR3 length: 13 amino acids. Germline-derived CDR1 and CDR2 are MGHDK and SYGVNS. CDR3 sequence reads: CASSSSGEETQYF. The CDR3 DNA is TGTGCCAGCAGTAGTTCGGGGGAAGAGACCCAGTACTTC.

The chain links TRBV4-1 to TRBJ1-2; 7 nucleotides align to TRBD1. The CDR3 extends over 14 amino acids. V was clipped by 3 bases and J by 4 bases; unmatched bases: 5. The germline V gene has CDR1 MGHRA and CDR2 YSYEKL. The CDR3 spells CASSHGTDLYGYTF. In DNA form, the CDR3 reads TGCGCCAGCAGCCATGGGACAGACCTCTATGGCTACACCTTC.

The CDR3 bases are TGTGCCAGCAGCTCCCCCGCGTTCTCTGGAAACACCATATATTTT. Translation: CASSSPAFSGNTIYF. The chain links TRBV11-2 to TRBJ1-3; the D is unclear. The germline V gene has CDR1 SGHAT and CDR2 FQNNGV. The CDR3 runs 15 residues. The V and J ends lost 4 bases and 0 bases respectively, with 10 bases between them. Full variable domain (remainder filled in from reference TRBV11-2 and TRBJ1-3): EAGVAQSPRYKIIEKRQSVAFWCNPISGHATLYWYQQILGQGPKLLIQFQNNGVVDDSQLPKDRFSAERLKGVDSTLKIQPAKLEDSAVYLCASSSPAFSGNTIYFGEGSWLTVV.

The chain combines TRBV2 with TRBJ2-1, with no clear D. The CDR3 is 12 amino acids. Trimming cost V 7 bases and J 3 bases, with 7 bases left between them. The germline CDR1 and CDR2 sequences are SNHLY and FYNNEI. CDR3 region: CASTANYNEQFF. The CDR3 DNA follows: TGTGCCAGCACTGCCAACTACAATGAGCAGTTCTTC. Variable domain in full (rest from reference TRBV2 and TRBJ2-1): EPEVTQTPSHQVTQMGQEVILRCVPISNHLYFYWYRQILGQKVEFLVSFYNNEISEKSEIFDDQFSVERPDGSNFTLKIRSTKLEDSAMYFCASTANYNEQFFGPGTRLTVL.

The chain carries TRBV7-2 and TRBJ2-3; a possible D gene is TRBD1 (6 bases). The germline V gene has CDR1 SGHTA and CDR2 FQGNSA. The CDR3 has 13 residues. V dropped 5 bases and J dropped 6 bases, with 12 bases sitting between them. The CDR3 DNA is TGTGCCAGCAGCAAGAATGGACAGGATACGCAGTATTTT. Translating it yields CASSKNGQDTQYF. Combining the CDR3 with reference TRBV7-2 and TRBJ2-3 gives the whole variable domain GAGVSQSPSNKVTEKGKDVELRCDPISGHTALYWYRQSLGQGLEFLIYFQGNSAPDKSGLPSDRFSAERTGGSVSTLTIQRTQQEDSAVYLCASSKNGQDTQYFGPGTRLTVL.

V and J are TRBV25-1 and TRBJ2-3; D may match TRBD1 or TRBD2 (6 bases each). The V and J ends lost 4 bases and 2 bases respectively, with 13 bases between them. The germline gives CDR1 MGHDK, CDR2 SYGVNS. The CDR3 is 15 residues long. This CDR3 is CASSALGGITDTQYF. The DNA for the CDR3 is TGTGCCAGCAGTGCTCTAGGGGGGATCACAGATACGCAGTATTTT.

The chain combines TRBV5-1 with TRBJ1-4, with 10 nucleotides matching TRBD1. J was trimmed by 7 bases and V by 0 bases; bases with no gene match: 0. The length of the CDR3 is 14 residues. CDR1 is SGHRS, CDR2 YFSETQ, per germline. The CDR3 loop is CASSLGQGAEKLFF. CDR3 in DNA: TGCGCCAGCAGCTTGGGACAGGGGGCTGAAAAACTGTTTTTT.

J is TRBJ1-4 and V is TRBV19; tentative D call: TRBD1 (6 bases). The ends were cut back, 4 bases at V and 5 bases at J, with 11 bases in the middle. Germline V gene lookup returns CDR1 LNHDA and CDR2 SQIVND (reference sequence). The CDR3 consists of 14 residues. The CDR3 DNA reads as TGTGCCAGTAGTACAACTCAGGGGAATGAAAAACTGTTTTTT. Translating gives CASSTTQGNEKLFF.

The chain links TRBV4-1 to TRBJ1-4; 7 bases fit TRBD1. The CDR3 is 17 amino acids. V was clipped by 0 bases and J by 10 bases; unmatched bases: 14. The germline gives CDR1 MGHRA, CDR2 YSYEKL. The CDR3 region has the DNA TGCGCCAGCAGCCAAGAATGGACAGGAACAGGGATGGTAAAACTGTTTTTT. Protein sequence: CASSQEWTGTGMVKLFF.

The V gene is TRBV5-1, the J gene TRBJ2-7, with 11 bases aligning to TRBD2. The trim removed 3 bases at V and 0 bases at J, leaving 8 bases unmatched. The CDR3 sequence is 17 residues long. Germline CDR1 and CDR2: SGHRS and YFSETQ. The CDR3 bases are TGCGCCAGCAGCTACGGACTAGCGGGCCTTAGCTCCTACGAGCAGTACTTC. Translated: CASSYGLAGLSSYEQYF.

The chain uses TRBV27 and TRBJ1-4; D is undetermined. The CDR3 spans 14 residues. Germline V CDR1 and CDR2: MNHEY, SMNVEV (reference sequence). V lost 3 bases and J 4 bases, leaving 9 bases between the germline ends. The CDR3 DNA is TGTGCCAGCAGTTTCGGCGGCCTTAATGAAAAACTGTTTTTT. It is translated as CASSFGGLNEKLFF.

The chain recombines TRBV28 with TRBJ2-7; 9 positions match TRBD1. Per germline, CDR1 MDHEN and CDR2 SYDVKM. The CDR3 is made up of 15 amino acids. The V and J ends lost 3 bases and 5 bases, in that order; junction bases with no gene match: 8. CDR3: CASSFGTGPADEQYF. CDR3 bases: TGTGCCAGCAGTTTTGGGACAGGGCCCGCTGACGAGCAGTACTTC.

The gene calls are TRBV5-1 and TRBJ1-2, with D possibly matching TRBD1 (5 bases). The CDR3 has 15 residues. Trimming took off 0 bases at V and 4 bases at J, with 13 bases between the two ends. Germline CDR1 SGHRS, CDR2 YFSETQ. The CDR3 reads CASSLVAQGGYGYTF. The CDR3 coding sequence is TGCGCCAGCAGCTTGGTCGCGCAGGGAGGCTATGGCTACACCTTC.

The chain's CDR3 is CASSLGLSFTDTQYF. The DNA of the CDR3 is TGTGCCAGCAGCTTAGGACTATCCTTCACAGATACGCAGTATTTT. The chain links TRBV7-2 to TRBJ2-3; D might be TRBD2 (5 bases). CDR1 is SGHTA, CDR2 FQGNSA, per germline. V was cut by 1 base and J by 2 bases, with 10 bases left in between. The CDR3 loop spans 15 amino acids.

This clone was seen only once. The J gene is TRBJ2-2, the V gene TRBV30; D unclear. Germline loops: CDR1 GTSNPN, CDR2 SVGIG (reference sequence). CDR3 size: 11 residues. V lost 4 bases and J 4 bases, leaving 4 bases between the germline ends. The CDR3 spells CAWKCTGELFF. The CDR3 coding sequence is TGTGCCTGGAAGTGCACCGGGGAGCTGTTTTTT.

The chain combines TRBV11-2 with TRBJ2-7; D possibly uses TRBD1 or TRBD2 (5 bases each). The CDR3 contains 14 residues. Germline V gives CDR1 SGHAT, CDR2 FQNNGV. V was pared by 5 bases and J by 3 bases, with 14 bases between. CDR3 nucleotides: TGTGCCAGCAGCCCCACGGGACCATACTACGAGCAGTACTTC. This sequence encodes CASSPTGPYYEQYF.

V and J are TRBV7-2 and TRBJ2-5; D gene uncertain. The CDR3 loop spans 11 amino acids. V was shortened by 5 bases and J by 0 bases, with 1 base between the two germline ends. The germline CDR1 and CDR2 sequences are SGHTA and FQGNSA. CDR3 coding DNA: TGTGCCAGCAGCAACCAAGAGACCCAGTACTTC. Translating gives CASSNQETQYF.

This rearrangement joins TRBV19 to TRBJ2-5; 7 bases match TRBD2. Germline V gene lookup returns CDR1 LNHDA and CDR2 SQIVND (reference sequence). J was trimmed by 5 bases and V by 5 bases; bases with no gene match: 26. The CDR3 is 20 residues long. The CDR3, as DNA: TGTGCCAGTAGTCCAACACAATTGAGACTGACTAGCAAGGTTAAGGAGACCCAGTACTTC. As protein: CASSPTQLRLTSKVKETQYF.